A single sample gave rise to the 19 T cell receptor beta chains below, sequenced in a study of blood T cell repertoires in COVID-19. Clones were sequenced by immunoSEQ multiplex PCR, and TCRdb holds only the in-frame ones, with some missing. Of about 70,000 clones listed, about three quarters are singletons. The sample consisted of peripheral blood. These receptors all stem from a woman older than 75 with active or convalescent COVID-19.

This CDR3 is CASSLTHLKGRNEKLFF. DNA for the CDR3: TGCGCCAGCAGTCTAACCCACCTTAAGGGGAGGAATGAAAAACTGTTTTTT. The J gene is TRBJ1-4, the V gene TRBV4-1, with D tentatively TRBD1 (5 bases). Germline V gene lookup returns CDR1 MGHRA and CDR2 YSYEKL. The CDR3 is made up of 17 amino acids. Trimming left V 6 bases short and J 5 bases short, with 22 bases between.

The CDR3 nucleotides are TGTGCCAGCAGCCAAGTGGGACTAGCCTTACGGGAGCAGTACTTC. Translating gives CASSQVGLALREQYF. The rearrangement joins TRBV14 to TRBJ2-7, with 9 bases aligning to TRBD2. Trimming cost V 1 base and J 7 bases; bases outside gene matches: 8. From germline, CDR1 is SGHDN and CDR2 FVKESK. CDR3 length: 15 amino acids.

V usage is TRBV6-9 and J usage is TRBJ2-1; D remains unclear. Germline CDR1 and CDR2: MNHGY and SVAAGI. Trimming cost V 4 bases and J 4 bases, with 11 bases left between them. The CDR3 has 14 residues. CDR3 sequence: CASSSNPEYNEQFF. CDR3 sequence (DNA): TGTGCCAGCAGTTCCAATCCAGAATACAATGAGCAGTTCTTC.

This chain uses TRBV10-2 with TRBJ2-1, with TRBD2 matching over 12 bases. This CDR3 comprises 17 residues. Germline values: CDR1 WSHSY, CDR2 SAAADI. The V segment lost 4 bases and the J segment 0 bases; nucleotides outside the gene matches: 4. CDR3 sequence reads: CASSGLAGASSYNEQFF. CDR3 in DNA: TGCGCCAGCAGTGGACTAGCGGGGGCCTCCTCCTACAATGAGCAGTTCTTC.

The chain combines TRBV19 with TRBJ2-2, with TRBD1 as a possible D gene (5 bases). V dropped 7 bases and J dropped 0 bases, with 12 bases sitting between them. The germline CDR1 and CDR2 sequences are LNHDA and SQIVND (reference sequence). The CDR3 runs to 15 residues. The CDR3, as DNA: TGTGCCAGTACCACGACAGATACGAACACCGGGGAGCTGTTTTTT. Residues: CASTTTDTNTGELFF.

The sample holds one count of this clone. The chain links TRBV10-3 to TRBJ2-1; TRBD2 matches at 8 bases. CDR1 ENHRY and CDR2 SYGVKD come from the germline V gene. The length of the CDR3 is 14 residues. Unmatched junction bases numbered 11, after V lost 10 bases and J lost 6 bases. The CDR3 spells CATSLGTRSNEQFF. In DNA, the CDR3 is TGTGCCACATCACTCGGGACTAGAAGCAATGAGCAGTTCTTC.

The rearrangement uses TRBV11-3 and TRBJ1-1; D unclear. Per germline, CDR1 SGHNT and CDR2 YENEEA. V lost 3 bases, J lost 11 bases, and 16 bases lay in between. The CDR3 covers 13 residues. CDR3 sequence: CASSFSAGRRAFF. The CDR3 DNA sequence: TGTGCCAGCAGCTTCTCCGCGGGAAGACGGGCTTTCTTT.

J is TRBJ1-2 and V is TRBV5-1, with D unresolved. Trimming removed 1 base from V and 4 bases from J, with 11 bases in between. The CDR3 consists of 14 residues. Germline V gives CDR1 SGHRS, CDR2 YFSETQ. CDR3: CASSLIFYSYGYTF. CDR3 sequence (DNA): TGCGCCAGCAGCTTGATTTTCTACTCCTATGGCTACACCTTC.

This clone was counted a few times. This chain uses TRBV29-1 with TRBJ2-1; TRBD2 matches 7 bases. The germline gives CDR1 SQVTM, CDR2 ANQGSEA. The CDR3 contains 14 residues. The junction had 10 bases not matched to a gene; V was cut back by 7 bases and J by 4 bases. For the CDR3, the DNA is TGCAGCGCCCCGAGTGGGGGGGGGTACAATGAGCAGTTCTTC. This gives the protein CSAPSGGGYNEQFF.

The genes are TRBV19 and TRBJ1-4; TRBD1 matches at 7 bases. CDR3 size: 13 residues. The germline V gene has CDR1 LNHDA and CDR2 SQIVND (reference sequence). Germline trimming cut 4 bases from V and 6 bases from J; bases unmatched to any gene: 2. The chain's CDR3 is CASSRTGDEKLFF. The CDR3 nucleotides read TGTGCCAGTAGTAGAACAGGGGATGAAAAACTGTTTTTT.

Only a few counts were recorded for this clone. The CDR3 spells CASSFDLLIAHGGAVDGYTF. DNA of the CDR3: TGTGCCAGCAGCTTTGATCTTCTAATTGCCCACGGAGGGGCAGTCGATGGCTACACCTTC. V and J are TRBV7-8 and TRBJ1-2, with a weak D call TRBD1 (5 bases). The germline V gene has CDR1 SGHVS and CDR2 FQNEAQ. The CDR3 spans 20 residues. V lost 3 bases and J 6 bases, leaving 32 bases between the germline ends.

The chain's CDR3 is CASSQPGQGARCYGYTF. CDR3 nucleotide sequence: TGTGCCAGCAGCCAGCCGGGACAGGGGGCGCGTTGCTATGGCTACACCTTC. This rearrangement joins TRBV7-4 to TRBJ1-2, with 12 bases aligning to TRBD1. The CDR3 is 17 amino acids. J gave up 4 bases and V 5 bases, and 11 bases lay outside the gene matches. Germline CDR1 and CDR2: SGHVT and SQSDAQ.

The chain links TRBV5-1 to TRBJ2-6; 7 bases match TRBD1. CDR3 length: 15 amino acids. V gave up 1 base and J gave up 4 bases; unmatched junction bases: 2. Germline CDR1 reads SGHRS; CDR2 reads YFSETQ. The CDR3 DNA reads as TGCGCCAGCAGCTTGACAGGGGCCGGGGCCAACGTCCTGACTTTC. It yields the protein CASSLTGAGANVLTF.

The count of this clone is one. The chain is built from TRBV5-1 and TRBJ1-2; a weak D match, TRBD1 (6 bases). The germline CDR1 and CDR2 sequences are SGHRS and YFSETQ. V lost 5 bases to trimming and J lost 7 bases, with 21 bases between them. The CDR3 is 15 amino acids. The CDR3 DNA is TGCGCCAGCAGTTCCGGTGGGGGGGCGTTAAGTGGCTACACCTTC. As protein: CASSSGGGALSGYTF.

Relative to its sample, this clone is medium-sized. The chain employs TRBV4-3 and TRBJ1-2, with a tentative D call TRBD1 (6 bases). The V end lost 0 bases, the J end lost 8 bases, and 19 bases lay between the germline ends. The CDR3 extends over 16 amino acids. The germline gives CDR1 LGHNA, CDR2 YSLEER. DNA of the CDR3: TGCGCCAGCAGCCAAGAACCCACCACAGGGAATTGGGGCTACACCTTC. This codes for CASSQEPTTGNWGYTF.

The chain is built from TRBV7-2 and TRBJ2-3; D perhaps matches TRBD1 (5 bases). V gave up 3 bases and J gave up 2 bases, with 12 bases separating them. The CDR3 runs to 15 residues. Germline V CDR1 and CDR2: SGHTA, FQGNSA. The DNA of the CDR3 is TGTGCCAGCAGCTTGGATAGGGGCCACACAGATACGCAGTATTTT. It is translated as CASSLDRGHTDTQYF.

The rearrangement joins TRBV3-1 (or the pseudogene TRBV3-2) to TRBJ2-5; 7 bases agree with TRBD2. This CDR3 is 16 amino acids long. Germline V lookup: CDR1 LGHDT, CDR2 YNNKEL (reference sequence). The J segment lost 1 base and the V segment lost 0 bases, leaving 5 bases of the junction unmatched. The CDR3 is CASSQDKVAGQETQYF. CDR3 bases: TGTGCCAGCAGCCAAGATAAAGTAGCGGGCCAAGAGACCCAGTACTTC.

The chain recombines TRBV18 with TRBJ2-3, with TRBD1 matching over 11 bases. CDR1 is KGHSH and CDR2 is LQKENI in the germline V gene. The trim removed 5 bases at V and 1 base at J, leaving 11 bases unmatched. The CDR3 has 18 amino acids. CDR3 sequence (DNA): TGTGCCAGCTCATCATCTCGGACAGGGGGCAGCGGCACAGATACGCAGTATTTT. The encoded protein is CASSSSRTGGSGTDTQYF.

The V call is TRBV7-9, the J call TRBJ1-1; 9 bases map to TRBD1. V lost 7 bases and J lost 3; bases outside the gene matches: 9. The CDR3 totals 15 residues. The germline V gene has CDR1 SEHNR and CDR2 FQNEAQ (reference sequence). In DNA form, the CDR3 reads TGTGCCAGCACCCCGTGGACAGGGGAGGACACTGAAGCTTTCTTT. The encoded protein is CASTPWTGEDTEAFF.